This TCR beta chain was identified in a study of cytomegalovirus exposure and HLA in healthy donors. Study-level points and caveats: In an earlier analysis, about 87% or about 30%: the productive usage of most TCR beta V segments.

PCR was performed using 60 Vbeta and 13 Jbeta primers. The table came from immunoSEQ multiplex PCR; TCRdb's copy has only in-frame clones and leaves some out. Of approximately 240,000 clones in the sample, 82% are singletons; the top ten hold around 5%. To note about this clone: Its antigen is currently unknown.

The germline CDR1 and CDR2 sequences are SGHNT and YYREEE (reference sequence). The length of the CDR3 is 16 residues. V was cut by 4 bases and J by 0 bases, with 14 bases left in between. V is TRBV5-4 and J is TRBJ2-1; D ambiguous. Sequencing was carried out using PBMCs. This receptor was obtained from a woman in her thirties or forties in good health and CMV-seropositive. The CDR3 region has the DNA TGTGCCAGCAGCCATAAAGTTGGTAGCTCCTACAATGAGCAGTTCTTC. As protein: CASSHKVGSSYNEQFF.